This paragraph covers one T cell receptor beta chain sequence. Antigen unknown. Here immunoSEQ multiplex PCR was the method, and the copy in TCRdb shows in-frame clones only, minus some. The table lists roughly 9,800 clones, 51% of them singletons. The entry originates in a study of T cell clonotyping in hematopoietic cell transplantation. Study outcomes and limitations: Few recipient clonotypes overlapped donors; over 95% were de novo at given depth. After transplant, recipient diversity fell while pathologically expanded clonotypes grew through day 180.

CDR3 length equals 12 residues. Germline V gene lookup returns CDR1 GTSNPN and CDR2 SVGIG (reference sequence). Trimming removed 2 bases from V and 6 bases from J, with 11 bases in between. The source material was peripheral blood mononuclear cells, sampled 100 days after allogeneic stem cell transplant. This chain uses TRBV30 with TRBJ2-7, with a possible D match to TRBD2 (5 bases). This TCR came from a female patient aged 50-60 years who had an allogeneic stem cell transplant from an unrelated donor, so the T cells may come from the graft donor. Some clones in this sample may be carry-over from other donors' samples. The CDR3 sequence: CAWSSWEPEQYF. The CDR3, as DNA: TGTGCCTGGAGTAGTTGGGAGCCCGAGCAGTACTTC.